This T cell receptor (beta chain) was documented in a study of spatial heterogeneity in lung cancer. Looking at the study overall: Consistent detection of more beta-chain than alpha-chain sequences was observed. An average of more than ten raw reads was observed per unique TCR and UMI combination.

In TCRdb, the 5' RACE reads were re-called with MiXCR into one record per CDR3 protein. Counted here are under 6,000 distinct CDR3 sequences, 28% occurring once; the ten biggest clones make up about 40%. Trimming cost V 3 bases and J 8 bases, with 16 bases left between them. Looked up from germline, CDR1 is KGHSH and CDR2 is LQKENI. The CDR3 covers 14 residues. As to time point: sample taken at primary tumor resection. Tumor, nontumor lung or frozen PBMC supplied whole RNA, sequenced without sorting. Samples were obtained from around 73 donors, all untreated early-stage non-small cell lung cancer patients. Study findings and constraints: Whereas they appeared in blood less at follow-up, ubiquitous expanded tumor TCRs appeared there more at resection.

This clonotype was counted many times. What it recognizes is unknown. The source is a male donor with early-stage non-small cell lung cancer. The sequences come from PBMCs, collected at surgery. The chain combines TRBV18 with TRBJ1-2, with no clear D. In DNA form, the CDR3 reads TGTGCCAGCTCACCTCTCCCGGATCCGGGGGGCTACACCTTC. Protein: CASSPLPDPGGYTF.